The rows below give T cell receptor beta chains drawn from one sample of a study of T cell repertoires in cytomegalovirus infection. One entry per CDR3 protein, called by TCRdb with MiXCR from the reads. The sample comprises some 300,000 distinct CDR3 sequences, approximately 13% of which are singletons, and about 10% rests with the top ten. The material sequenced was PBMCs. These receptor sequences come from a human donor in good health (CMV status not recorded). Some clones in this sample may be carry-over from other donors' samples. Each CDR3 is given with its conserved first and last residue. The D gene is left open where the match is weak. Rows give clone size only sometimes, using once, few, many, or a class for an expanded clone.

CDR3nt: TGTGCCAGCAGTTCACAGACCGGGACAGGGGGATATGAGCAGTTCTTC
CDR3aa: CASSSQTGTGGYEQFF
v_gene: TRBV6-1
j_gene: TRBJ2-1
d_gene: TRBD1
abundance: many

CDR3nt: TGTGCCAGCAGTTACGAGGGCAGGGCTAATGAAAAACTGTTTTTT
CDR3aa: CASSYEGRANEKLFF
v_gene: TRBV6-6
j_gene: TRBJ1-4
d_gene: NA
abundance: few

CDR3nt: TGTGCCAGCAGCTTCGCGGAGAGAAGGATTAGCAATCAGCCCCAGCATTTT
CDR3aa: CASSFAERRISNQPQHF
v_gene: TRBV7-8
j_gene: TRBJ1-5
d_gene: NA
abundance: many

CDR3nt: TGCAGCGTGGCTACTCTAGCGGGAGTTCCCTACGAGCAGTACTTC
CDR3aa: CSVATLAGVPYEQYF
v_gene: TRBV29-1
j_gene: TRBJ2-7
d_gene: TRBD2
abundance: few

CDR3nt: TGTGCCAGCAGCTCTCTCTCGGGACGAGGAATCTACGAGCAGTACTTC
CDR3aa: CASSSLSGRGIYEQYF
v_gene: TRBV7-9
j_gene: TRBJ2-7
d_gene: NA
abundance: few

CDR3nt: TGCAGCGTTGATGCTTCAGGGGGTTATACCGGGGAGCTGTTTTTT
CDR3aa: CSVDASGGYTGELFF
v_gene: TRBV29-1
j_gene: TRBJ2-2
d_gene: TRBD1
abundance: many

CDR3nt: TGCAGTTCACCCGGACAGGGAATAGAGACCCAGTACTTC
CDR3aa: CSSPGQGIETQYF
v_gene: TRBV20-1
j_gene: TRBJ2-5
d_gene: TRBD1
abundance: NA

CDR3nt: TGTGCCAGCAGCTTAAATCCTGCGGCAGATACGCAGTATTTT
CDR3aa: CASSLNPAADTQYF
v_gene: TRBV7-3
j_gene: TRBJ2-3
d_gene: NA
abundance: many

CDR3nt: TGTGCCAGCTTCAGGGGGGATCAGCCCCAGCATTTT
CDR3aa: CASFRGDQPQHF
v_gene: TRBV28
j_gene: TRBJ1-5
d_gene: TRBD1
abundance: NA

CDR3nt: TGTGCCAGCAGCGCCTGGACAGCCTCAGGGACCCAGTACTTC
CDR3aa: CASSAWTASGTQYF
v_gene: TRBV7-2
j_gene: TRBJ2-5
d_gene: NA
abundance: many

CDR3nt: TGTGCCAGCAGCCAAGATCTCCTTAGAGAAGCTTTCTTT
CDR3aa: CASSQDLLREAFF
v_gene: TRBV14
j_gene: TRBJ1-1
d_gene: NA
abundance: many

CDR3nt: TGTGCCAGCAGAAGATCCGGCAGAGTTGCAACTAATGAAAAACTGTTTTTT
CDR3aa: CASRRSGRVATNEKLFF
v_gene: TRBV12-3/TRBV12-4
j_gene: TRBJ1-4
d_gene: NA
abundance: many

CDR3nt: TGTGCCAGCAGCCAAGACCACGGGGGGCCGTACGAGCAGTACTTC
CDR3aa: CASSQDHGGPYEQYF
v_gene: TRBV3-1
j_gene: TRBJ2-7
d_gene: NA
abundance: NA

CDR3nt: TGTGCCAGCAGTGAATCATATGCGGGACAGGGCGACACCGGGGAGCTGTTTTTT
CDR3aa: CASSESYAGQGDTGELFF
v_gene: TRBV25-1
j_gene: TRBJ2-2
d_gene: TRBD1
abundance: few

CDR3nt: TGTGCCAGCAGCCAAGAAGGGGGCCCTCGGGGGGGCAATCAGCCCCAGCATTTT
CDR3aa: CASSQEGGPRGGNQPQHF
v_gene: TRBV14
j_gene: TRBJ1-5
d_gene: TRBD1
abundance: few

CDR3nt: TGTGCCAGCAGTGACGTTTCCGGCTCCTACAATGAGCAGTTCTTC
CDR3aa: CASSDVSGSYNEQFF
v_gene: TRBV6-1
j_gene: TRBJ2-1
d_gene: NA
abundance: many

CDR3nt: TGTGCCAGCAGCCAAGATAGAGCGGCGGAGCAAGAGACCCAGTACTTC
CDR3aa: CASSQDRAAEQETQYF
v_gene: TRBV14
j_gene: TRBJ2-5
d_gene: NA
abundance: NA

CDR3nt: TGCAGCGTTGAGGGACTAGCGGCAGCGGGGGAGACCCAGTACTTC
CDR3aa: CSVEGLAAAGETQYF
v_gene: TRBV29-1
j_gene: TRBJ2-5
d_gene: TRBD2
abundance: NA

CDR3nt: TGCAGTGCTAGGAGACAGAACACTGAAGCTTTCTTT
CDR3aa: CSARRQNTEAFF
v_gene: TRBV20-1
j_gene: TRBJ1-1
d_gene: NA
abundance: many

CDR3nt: TGTGCCAGCAGGAAAGACAGGGTCGGGGATGAAAAACTGTTTTTT
CDR3aa: CASRKDRVGDEKLFF
v_gene: TRBV2
j_gene: TRBJ1-4
d_gene: TRBD1
abundance: many

CDR3nt: TGCAGCGTTGAAGGAAGGACAGGGGGCTATGGCTACACCTTC
CDR3aa: CSVEGRTGGYGYTF
v_gene: TRBV29-1
j_gene: TRBJ1-2
d_gene: TRBD1
abundance: NA

CDR3nt: TGTGCCAGCAGCTTATTAACGACAGTCTCCTACGAGCAGTACTTC
CDR3aa: CASSLLTTVSYEQYF
v_gene: TRBV7-2
j_gene: TRBJ2-7
d_gene: NA
abundance: many

CDR3nt: TGTGCCAGCTCACCGAGACTTGCTAACTATGGCTACACCTTC
CDR3aa: CASSPRLANYGYTF
v_gene: TRBV18
j_gene: TRBJ1-2
d_gene: NA
abundance: NA

CDR3nt: TGTGCCAGCACCACCCCCTTTTTAGCGGAGAACACCGGGGAGCTGTTTTTT
CDR3aa: CASTTPFLAENTGELFF
v_gene: TRBV6-2/TRBV6-3
j_gene: TRBJ2-2
d_gene: NA
abundance: few

CDR3nt: TGTGCCGCCACGGGGGTTGAGGATGAGCAGTTCTTC
CDR3aa: CAATGVEDEQFF
v_gene: TRBV28
j_gene: TRBJ2-1
d_gene: NA
abundance: few

CDR3nt: TGTGCCAGCAGCCCCCTTGGGCTCCTGGGGGAGCAGTACTTC
CDR3aa: CASSPLGLLGEQYF
v_gene: TRBV11-3
j_gene: TRBJ2-7
d_gene: NA
abundance: many

CDR3nt: TGTGCCAGCAGCCAAGCGACGGGAGCGTCCGAGCAGTTCTTC
CDR3aa: CASSQATGASEQFF
v_gene: TRBV14
j_gene: TRBJ2-1
d_gene: NA
abundance: many

CDR3nt: TGTGCCAGCAGTTCTGGACGGACACAATACGAGCAGTACTTC
CDR3aa: CASSSGRTQYEQYF
v_gene: TRBV28
j_gene: TRBJ2-7
d_gene: NA
abundance: many

CDR3nt: TGTGCCAGCAGCAGGGACAGGGCCGAAGAGACCCAGTACTTC
CDR3aa: CASSRDRAEETQYF
v_gene: TRBV7-9
j_gene: TRBJ2-5
d_gene: TRBD1
abundance: few

CDR3nt: TGCAGTGCTAGTCCCCGACGGACGACCGGGGAGCTGTTTTTT
CDR3aa: CSASPRRTTGELFF
v_gene: TRBV20-1
j_gene: TRBJ2-2
d_gene: NA
abundance: NA

CDR3nt: TGTGCCAGCAGCTCGTCGGGAAATCTCAGGGAGACCCAGTACTTC
CDR3aa: CASSSSGNLRETQYF
v_gene: TRBV5-6
j_gene: TRBJ2-5
d_gene: NA
abundance: few

CDR3nt: TGTGCCAGCAGCACAGGGACCGGCGAAAAACTGTTTTTT
CDR3aa: CASSTGTGEKLFF
v_gene: TRBV5-6
j_gene: TRBJ1-4
d_gene: NA
abundance: NA

CDR3nt: TGCGCCAGCAGTGGTGTGGGGCAGACCTATGGCTACACCTTC
CDR3aa: CASSGVGQTYGYTF
v_gene: TRBV10-2
j_gene: TRBJ1-2
d_gene: NA
abundance: few

CDR3nt: TGTGCCAGCAGCACAACGTCGAACACTGAAGCTTTCTTT
CDR3aa: CASSTTSNTEAFF
v_gene: TRBV7-9
j_gene: TRBJ1-1
d_gene: NA
abundance: many

CDR3nt: TGCGCCAGCAGCCATCTCATAGGGGGGACTAGCGGATCCACAGATACGCAGTATTTT
CDR3aa: CASSHLIGGTSGSTDTQYF
v_gene: TRBV4-3
j_gene: TRBJ2-3
d_gene: TRBD2
abundance: many

CDR3nt: TGCAGTGCTAGAAGGGCGGCCGGTACTCAAGAGACCCAGTACTTC
CDR3aa: CSARRAAGTQETQYF
v_gene: TRBV20-1
j_gene: TRBJ2-5
d_gene: NA
abundance: NA

CDR3nt: TGTGCCAGCAGTTTAATCGGCGGACCCCTCCACTTT
CDR3aa: CASSLIGGPLHF
v_gene: TRBV27
j_gene: TRBJ1-6
d_gene: NA
abundance: NA

CDR3nt: TGTGCCAGCAGCTTAGGTGGCCCACCCCTCCACTTT
CDR3aa: CASSLGGPPLHF
v_gene: TRBV7-2
j_gene: TRBJ1-6
d_gene: NA
abundance: many

CDR3nt: TGTGCCAGCAGCTCTGTAGTCACCGGGGAGCTGTTTTTT
CDR3aa: CASSSVVTGELFF
v_gene: TRBV11-3
j_gene: TRBJ2-2
d_gene: NA
abundance: few

CDR3nt: TGTGCCAGCAGCTTTTCACAGGGATCCAGCACAGATACGCAGTATTTT
CDR3aa: CASSFSQGSSTDTQYF
v_gene: TRBV5-4
j_gene: TRBJ2-3
d_gene: NA
abundance: many

CDR3nt: TGTGCCAGCACCCCGGGACTAGCTCTTGAGACCCAGTACTTC
CDR3aa: CASTPGLALETQYF
v_gene: TRBV5-6
j_gene: TRBJ2-5
d_gene: TRBD2
abundance: NA

CDR3nt: TGTGCCAGCAGTTCCTACCGGACTAGCGGGATACCCGAGCAGTACTTC
CDR3aa: CASSSYRTSGIPEQYF
v_gene: TRBV28
j_gene: TRBJ2-7
d_gene: TRBD2
abundance: few

CDR3nt: TGTGCCAGCAGCCCAGGGTTCTCTGGCTACACCTTC
CDR3aa: CASSPGFSGYTF
v_gene: TRBV7-2
j_gene: TRBJ1-2
d_gene: NA
abundance: many

CDR3nt: TGCAGCGTCGACAGCATGAACACTGAAGCTTTCTTT
CDR3aa: CSVDSMNTEAFF
v_gene: TRBV29-1
j_gene: TRBJ1-1
d_gene: NA
abundance: NA

CDR3nt: TGCAGCGTTGGAAGTTTTTGGGATCTCGGAAACGGGGGCTACACCTTC
CDR3aa: CSVGSFWDLGNGGYTF
v_gene: TRBV29-1
j_gene: TRBJ1-2
d_gene: NA
abundance: few

CDR3nt: TGTGCCACCAGCAGAGATCGGGGCCCGAACACTGAAGCTTTCTTT
CDR3aa: CATSRDRGPNTEAFF
v_gene: TRBV15
j_gene: TRBJ1-1
d_gene: NA
abundance: few